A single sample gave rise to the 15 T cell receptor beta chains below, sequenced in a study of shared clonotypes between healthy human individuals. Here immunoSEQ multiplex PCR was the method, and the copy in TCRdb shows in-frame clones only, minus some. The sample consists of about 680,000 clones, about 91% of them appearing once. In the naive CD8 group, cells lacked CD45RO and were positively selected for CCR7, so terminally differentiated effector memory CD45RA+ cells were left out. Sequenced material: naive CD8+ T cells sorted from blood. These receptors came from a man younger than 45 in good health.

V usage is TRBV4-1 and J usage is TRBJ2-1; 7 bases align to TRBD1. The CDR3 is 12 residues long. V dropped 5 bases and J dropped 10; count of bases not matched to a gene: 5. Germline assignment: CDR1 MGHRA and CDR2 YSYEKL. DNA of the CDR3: TGCGCCAGCAGCGCTGACAGGGTCGAGCAGTTCTTC. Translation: CASSADRVEQFF.

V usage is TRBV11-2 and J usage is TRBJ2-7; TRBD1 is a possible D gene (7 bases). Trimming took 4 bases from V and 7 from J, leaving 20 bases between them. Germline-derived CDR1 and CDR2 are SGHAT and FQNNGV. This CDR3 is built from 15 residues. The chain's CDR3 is CASSSYRGGEEEQYF. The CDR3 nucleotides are TGTGCCAGCAGCTCCTACAGGGGTGGGGAGGAAGAGCAGTACTTC. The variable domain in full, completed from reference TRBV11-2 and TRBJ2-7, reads EAGVAQSPRYKIIEKRQSVAFWCNPISGHATLYWYQQILGQGPKLLIQFQNNGVVDDSQLPKDRFSAERLKGVDSTLKIQPAKLEDSAVYLCASSSYRGGEEEQYFGPGTRLTVT.

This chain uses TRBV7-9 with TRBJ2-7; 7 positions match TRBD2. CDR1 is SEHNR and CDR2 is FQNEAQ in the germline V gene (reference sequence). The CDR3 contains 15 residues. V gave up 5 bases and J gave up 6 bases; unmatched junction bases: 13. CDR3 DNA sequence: TGTGCCAGCAGCCTGGTGGGGGGGAGAGGTGGCGAGCAGTACTTC. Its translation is CASSLVGGRGGEQYF.

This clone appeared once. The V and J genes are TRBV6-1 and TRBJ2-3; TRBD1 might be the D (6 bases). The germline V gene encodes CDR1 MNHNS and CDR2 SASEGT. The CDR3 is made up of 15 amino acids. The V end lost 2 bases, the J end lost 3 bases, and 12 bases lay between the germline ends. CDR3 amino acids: CASSEYPGVTDTQYF. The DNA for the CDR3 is TGTGCCAGCAGTGAATATCCAGGGGTAACAGATACGCAGTATTTT.

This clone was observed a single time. CDR3: CASSSFPQTGYTF. The CDR3 region has the DNA TGTGCCAGCAGTTCTTTCCCCCAGACGGGCTACACCTTC. This chain links TRBV28 with TRBJ1-2; unclear D gene. CDR1 MDHEN and CDR2 SYDVKM come from the germline V gene. Trimming took 4 bases from V and 8 from J, leaving 14 bases between them. The CDR3 spans 13 residues.

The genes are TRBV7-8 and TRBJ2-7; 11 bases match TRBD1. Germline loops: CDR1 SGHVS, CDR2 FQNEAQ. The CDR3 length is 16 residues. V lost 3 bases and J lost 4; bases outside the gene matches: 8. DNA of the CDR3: TGTGCCAGCAGCTTTGATAGGGACAGGGGGGCTTACGAGCAGTACTTC. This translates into CASSFDRDRGAYEQYF.

As DNA, the CDR3 is TGTGCCAGCAGCTGGGACAGATACTACGAGCAGTACTTC. As protein: CASSWDRYYEQYF. This chain uses TRBV5-5 with TRBJ2-7, with 7 bases matching TRBD1. Germline V CDR1 and CDR2: SGHKS, YYEKEE (reference sequence). The trim removed 3 bases at V and 3 bases at J, leaving 3 bases unmatched. This CDR3 has 13 residues. Looking up the rest from reference TRBV5-5 and TRBJ2-7 gives the full variable domain: DAGVTQSPTHLIKTRGQQVTLRCSPISGHKSVSWYQQVLGQGPQFIFQYYEKEERGRGNFPDRFSARQFPNYSSELNVNALLLGDSALYLCASSWDRYYEQYFGPGTRLTVT.

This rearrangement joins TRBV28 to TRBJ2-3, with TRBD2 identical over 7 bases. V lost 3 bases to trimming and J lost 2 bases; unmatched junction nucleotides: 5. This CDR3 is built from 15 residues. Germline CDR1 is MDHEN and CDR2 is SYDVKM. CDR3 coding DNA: TGTGCCAGCAGTTTTCGGCTAGCGGTCACAGATACGCAGTATTTT. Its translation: CASSFRLAVTDTQYF.

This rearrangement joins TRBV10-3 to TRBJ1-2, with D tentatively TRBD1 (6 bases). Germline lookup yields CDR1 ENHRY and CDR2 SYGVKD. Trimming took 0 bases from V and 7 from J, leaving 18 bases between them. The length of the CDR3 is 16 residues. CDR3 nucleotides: TGTGCCATCAGTGAGTCGGTTCAGGGGACTCCCGTTGGCTACACCTTC. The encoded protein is CAISESVQGTPVGYTF.

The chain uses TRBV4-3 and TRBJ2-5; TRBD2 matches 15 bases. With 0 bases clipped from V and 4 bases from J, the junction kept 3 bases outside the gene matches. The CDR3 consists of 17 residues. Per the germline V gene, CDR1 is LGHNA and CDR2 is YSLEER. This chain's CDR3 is CASSQERGLAGGETQYF. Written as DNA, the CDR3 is TGCGCCAGCAGCCAAGAAAGGGGACTAGCGGGAGGAGAGACCCAGTACTTC.

CDR3 in DNA: TGCGCCAGCAGCCAAGAAGGGCAGCTAGCGGGAGTCCTGCCAGATACGCAGTATTTT. It is translated as CASSQEGQLAGVLPDTQYF. This sequence joins TRBV4-1 and TRBJ2-3; TRBD2 agrees at 10 bases. From germline, CDR1 is MGHRA and CDR2 YSYEKL. The J segment lost 4 bases and the V segment lost 0 bases, leaving 13 bases of the junction unmatched. The CDR3 consists of 19 residues.

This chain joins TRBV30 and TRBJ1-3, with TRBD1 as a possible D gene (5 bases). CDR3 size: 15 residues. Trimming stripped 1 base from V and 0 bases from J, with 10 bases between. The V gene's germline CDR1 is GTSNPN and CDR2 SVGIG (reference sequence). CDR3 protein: CAWSAGVYSGNTIYF. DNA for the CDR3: TGTGCCTGGAGTGCGGGGGTCTACTCTGGAAACACCATATATTTT.

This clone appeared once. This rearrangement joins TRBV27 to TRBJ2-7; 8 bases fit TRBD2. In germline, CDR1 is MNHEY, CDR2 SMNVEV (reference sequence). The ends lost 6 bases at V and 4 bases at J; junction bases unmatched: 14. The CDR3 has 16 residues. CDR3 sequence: CASSPSLAEELYEQYF. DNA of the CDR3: TGTGCCAGCAGCCCTTCACTAGCGGAGGAACTTTACGAGCAGTACTTC.

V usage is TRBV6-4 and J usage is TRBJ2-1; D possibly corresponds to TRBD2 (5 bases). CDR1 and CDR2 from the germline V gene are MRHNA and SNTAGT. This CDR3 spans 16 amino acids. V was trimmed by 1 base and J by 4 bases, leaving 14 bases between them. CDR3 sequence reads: CASSDFSSRDYNEQFF. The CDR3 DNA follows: TGTGCCAGCAGTGACTTTTCTAGCCGAGATTACAATGAGCAGTTCTTC.

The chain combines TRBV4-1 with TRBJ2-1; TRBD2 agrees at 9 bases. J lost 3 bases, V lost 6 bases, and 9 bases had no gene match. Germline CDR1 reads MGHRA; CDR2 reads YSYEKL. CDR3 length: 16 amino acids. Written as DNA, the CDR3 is TGCGCCAGCAGTCAGACTAGCGGTAGAAGCTACAATGAGCAGTTCTTC. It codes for CASSQTSGRSYNEQFF.